This entry describes one TCR beta chain. As yet, its antigen is unknown. Sequencing used immunoSEQ multiplex PCR; TCRdb keeps in-frame clones, though not all of them. The data show around 71,000 clones, approximately 80% seen once. The CDR3 runs to 14 residues. The V gene's germline CDR1 is LNHDA and CDR2 SQIVND (reference sequence). Losses at the gene ends were 9 bases for V and 7 bases for J; bases not matched to a gene: 7. The data were obtained in a study of T cell clones after liver transplantation. Findings and caveats of the study: Compared with third party-reactive sequences, donor-reactive ones declined more, independent of withdrawal success.

Thawed unstimulated PBMCs were FACS-sorted by CD3, CD4 and CD8 into two populations. The chain links TRBV19 to TRBJ1-5; 12 nucleotides match TRBD1. The clonotype was recovered from a human patient who received a liver transplant. A subset of T cells may come from the graft donor. This specimen was CD4+ T cells from blood, taken 12 months after liver transplant. DNA for the CDR3: TGTGCCAGCACCGGGACAGGGGGCGGACAGCCCCAGCATTTT. This encodes CASTGTGGGQPQHF.